The 12 T cell receptor beta chains below all came from one sample that was sequenced in a study of T-cell memory formation after mild COVID-19. TCRdb redid the calling of the 5' RACE reads with MiXCR, one entry per CDR3 protein. The table lists some 5,700 distinct CDR3 sequences, around 18% of them singletons, with approximately 55% in the top ten. Sequenced: PBMCs or a T cell subset sorted from them (not recorded which). Receptors were obtained from an adult woman who had mild COVID-19 (a few samples of this study predate the infection). Cell type and time point are not known.

This clonotype is classed as large. The rearrangement uses TRBV18 and TRBJ1-1; no firm D call. V lost 2 bases to trimming and J lost 4 bases, with 11 bases between them. Germline lookup yields CDR1 KGHSH and CDR2 LQKENI. The CDR3 length is 14 residues. CDR3 coding DNA: TGTGCCAGCTCACCATCCCCTGCCCTCACTGAAGCTTTCTTT. It encodes CASSPSPALTEAFF.

This clonotype has at least ten counts. The chain joins TRBV20-1 to TRBJ1-1, with 8 nucleotides matching TRBD1. Germline CDR1 reads DFQATT; CDR2 reads SNEGSKA (reference sequence). Trimming at V came to 6 bases and at J to 4 bases, leaving 10 bases not matched to a gene. CDR3 length: 14 amino acids. CDR3 residues: CSARWTGWSTEAFF. The CDR3 DNA reads as TGCAGTGCCAGGTGGACAGGGTGGAGCACTGAAGCTTTCTTT.

This clonotype was detected many times. The V and J genes are TRBV12-3 or TRBV12-4 and TRBJ2-1; 11 bases line up with TRBD2. The ends lost 3 bases at V and 0 bases at J; junction bases unmatched: 16. The CDR3 totals 21 residues. In DNA form, the CDR3 reads TGTGCCAGCAGTTTCTCATTAACTAGCGGGGGCCCCCGAAGCTCCTACAATGAGCAGTTCTTC. Protein product: CASSFSLTSGGPRSSYNEQFF.

Many counts were recorded for this clonotype. The V gene is TRBV6-2 or TRBV6-3, the J gene TRBJ2-7; D is undetermined. The CDR3 is 16 amino acids. Germline CDR1 reads MNHEY; CDR2 reads SVGEGT. Deletions cut 6 bases from V and 2 bases from J, with 20 bases between. The CDR3 reads CASSQLISRAAYEQYF. CDR3 DNA sequence: TGTGCCAGCAGCCAACTCATTAGCCGTGCAGCCTACGAGCAGTACTTC.

By share, this clonotype ranks as medium-sized. The V gene is TRBV12-3 or TRBV12-4, the J gene TRBJ2-5; D gene ambiguous. This CDR3 contains 16 residues. V was cut by 6 bases and J by 2 bases, with 19 bases left in between. For the CDR3, the DNA is TGTGCCAGCAGCCCACCAGGTCTGCCTCTTCAAGAGACCCAGTACTTC. Translating gives CASSPPGLPLQETQYF.

This clonotype has a count of ten or more. This chain uses TRBV20-1 with TRBJ2-7, with D possibly matching TRBD2 (6 bases). CDR1 and CDR2 from the germline V gene are DFQATT and SNEGSKA (reference sequence). Trimming shortened V by 3 bases and J by 0 bases, and 9 bases separated the two germline ends. CDR3 size: 13 residues. The CDR3 is CSASWRGSYEQYF. For the CDR3, the DNA is TGCAGTGCTAGTTGGCGGGGCTCCTACGAGCAGTACTTC.

This clonotype was seen at least ten times. J is TRBJ2-1 and V is TRBV29-1, with TRBD1 matching over 9 bases. Germline trimming cut 7 bases from V and 2 bases from J; bases unmatched to any gene: 6. The CDR3 spans 14 residues. Germline CDR1 SQVTM, CDR2 ANQGSEA. The CDR3 sequence: CSGGTGSTYNEQFF. CDR3 coding DNA: TGCAGCGGGGGGACAGGGAGTACCTACAATGAGCAGTTCTTC.

V and J are TRBV6-2 or TRBV6-3 and TRBJ2-2; 10 bases are a match to TRBD2. In germline, CDR1 is MNHEY, CDR2 SVGEGT. The CDR3 is made up of 14 amino acids. V lost 10 bases, J lost 3 bases, and 5 bases stayed unmatched. CDR3 in amino acids: CAIKREGHTGELFF. The CDR3 nucleotides read TGTGCCATCAAGCGGGAGGGTCACACCGGGGAGCTGTTTTTT.

Judged by abundance, this clonotype is medium-sized. The rearrangement links TRBV7-9 to TRBJ2-1; D perhaps matches TRBD2 (6 bases). The CDR3 is 14 amino acids. The V gene lost 7 bases and the J gene lost 4 bases, with 14 bases spanning the gap. Germline V CDR1 and CDR2: SEHNR, FQNEAQ (reference sequence). CDR3 sequence: CASTDGGAYNEQFF. CDR3 nucleotide sequence: TGTGCCAGCACCGACGGGGGAGCTTACAATGAGCAGTTCTTC.

This clonotype was picked up many times. The chain joins TRBV5-4 to TRBJ2-5; 9 bases map to TRBD1. The CDR3 has 16 residues. J lost 4 bases, V lost 4 bases, and 11 bases had no gene match. Germline values: CDR1 SGHNT, CDR2 YYREEE (reference sequence). The CDR3 DNA sequence: TGTGCCAGCAGCGGACCGGGACAGGGACTTTTAGAGACCCAGTACTTC. Protein product: CASSGPGQGLLETQYF.

In DNA, the CDR3 is TGTGCCAGCAGCTTCGGACAGGGGGCTATCTACGAGCAGTACTTC. Amino acid sequence: CASSFGQGAIYEQYF. V usage is TRBV7-7 and J usage is TRBJ2-7; 11 bases are shared with TRBD1. This CDR3 is 15 amino acids long. The V segment lost 3 bases and the J segment 3 bases; nucleotides outside the gene matches: 4. Germline V gene data show CDR1 as SSHAT and CDR2 as FNYEAQ (reference sequence).

The chain recombines TRBV4-2 with TRBJ1-1; 10 bases line up with TRBD1. This CDR3 has 16 residues. Losses at the gene ends were 4 bases for V and 10 bases for J; bases not matched to a gene: 15. Germline V gives CDR1 LGHNA, CDR2 YNFKEQ. The CDR3 here is CASSPGDRGNPRRAFF. As DNA, the CDR3 is TGTGCCAGCAGCCCTGGGGACAGGGGAAACCCCAGACGAGCTTTCTTT.